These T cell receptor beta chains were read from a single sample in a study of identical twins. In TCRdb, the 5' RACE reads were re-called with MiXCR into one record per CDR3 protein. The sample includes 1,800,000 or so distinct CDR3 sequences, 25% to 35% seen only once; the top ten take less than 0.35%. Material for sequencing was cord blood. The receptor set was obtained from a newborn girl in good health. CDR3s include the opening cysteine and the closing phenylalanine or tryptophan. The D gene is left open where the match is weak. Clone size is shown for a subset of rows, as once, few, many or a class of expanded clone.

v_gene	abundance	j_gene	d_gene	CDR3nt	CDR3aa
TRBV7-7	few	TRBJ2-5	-	TGTGCTAGCAGGATACGATACAGGGACCAAGAGACCCAGTACTTC	CASRIRYRDQETQYF
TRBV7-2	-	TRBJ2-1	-	TGTGCCAGCAGCTTAGTGGGCAGGGGAACCTACAATGAGCAGTTCTTC	CASSLVGRGTYNEQFF
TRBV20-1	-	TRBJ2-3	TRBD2	TGCAGTGCTAGAGTCATTAGCGGGAGGGGTCCAGATACGCAGTATTTT	CSARVISGRGPDTQYF
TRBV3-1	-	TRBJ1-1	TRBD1	TGTGCCAGCAGACGGGACAGGGAAATCACTGAAGCTTTCTTT	CASRRDREITEAFF
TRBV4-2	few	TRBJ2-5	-	TGTGCCAGCAGCCCGCTGGACAGCCAAGAGACCCAGTACTTC	CASSPLDSQETQYF
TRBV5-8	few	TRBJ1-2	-	TGTGCCAGCAGCTCCACCTCAGGTGTCTATGGCTACACCTTC	CASSSTSGVYGYTF
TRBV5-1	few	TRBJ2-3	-	TGCGCCAGCAGCTTGTACGACCGCACAGATACGCAGTATTTT	CASSLYDRTDTQYF
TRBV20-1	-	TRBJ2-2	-	TGCAGTGCTAGTCACGGGAGAAGAGGGACCGGGGAGCTGTTTTTT	CSASHGRRGTGELFF
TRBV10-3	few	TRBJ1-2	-	TGTGCCATCAGTGAGTCCTTAGGGGTCTATGGCTACACCTTC	CAISESLGVYGYTF
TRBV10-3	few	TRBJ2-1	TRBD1	TGTGCCATCAGTGATCTCGGACAGGGGCGGAATGAGCAGTTCTTC	CAISDLGQGRNEQFF
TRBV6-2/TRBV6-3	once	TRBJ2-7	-	TGTGCCAGCGAGCAGACTCGGTCCTACAATGAGCAGTACTTC	CASEQTRSYNEQYF
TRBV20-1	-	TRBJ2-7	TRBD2	TGCAGTGCGAAACTAGCGGGAGGTCTATACGAGCAGTACTTC	CSAKLAGGLYEQYF
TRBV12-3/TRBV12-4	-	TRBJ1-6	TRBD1	TGTGCCAGCAGTTTAAGGGACAGCATTAATTCACCCCTCCACTTT	CASSLRDSINSPLHF
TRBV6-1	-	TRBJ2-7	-	TGTGCCAGCATTCTACTCTCGGACGCAGGCGAGCAGTACTTC	CASILLSDAGEQYF
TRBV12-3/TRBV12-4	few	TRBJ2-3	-	TGTGCCAGCGCTTCATACGCAGATACGCAGTATTTT	CASASYADTQYF
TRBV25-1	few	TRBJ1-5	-	TGTGCCAGCAGTGCCAGGGGAAGCAATCAGCCCCAGCATTTT	CASSARGSNQPQHF
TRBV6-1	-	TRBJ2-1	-	TGTGCCAGCAGTGACATCGCGGACGGTGCCTACAATGAGCAGTTCTTC	CASSDIADGAYNEQFF
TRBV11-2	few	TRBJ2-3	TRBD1	TGTGCCAGCAGCCCTGGGACAGGGGCTAGCACAGATACGCAGTATTTT	CASSPGTGASTDTQYF
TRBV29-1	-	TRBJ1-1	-	TGCAGCGTTGAAGATCCGCTAGGGGGGGGGAACACTGAAGCTTTCTTT	CSVEDPLGGGNTEAFF
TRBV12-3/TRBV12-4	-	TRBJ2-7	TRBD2	TGTGCCAGCAGTTCTCGCGGGACTAGTGACGAGCAGTACTTC	CASSSRGTSDEQYF
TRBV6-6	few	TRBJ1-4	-	TGTGCCAGCAGTTATCCAAGGACGGATGCAACTAATGAAAAACTGTTTTTT	CASSYPRTDATNEKLFF
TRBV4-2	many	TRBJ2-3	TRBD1	TGTGCCAGCAGCCAAGACCGGGACAGTGACGGAGATACGCAGTATTTT	CASSQDRDSDGDTQYF
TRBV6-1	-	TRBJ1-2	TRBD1	TGTGCCAGCAGCCAGCAGGGGGCCCGCTATGGCTACACCTTC	CASSQQGARYGYTF
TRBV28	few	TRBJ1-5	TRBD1	TGTGCCAGCAGCAGGGACAGGGTGAAGGGTCAGCCCCAGCATTTT	CASSRDRVKGQPQHF
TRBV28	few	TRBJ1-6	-	TGTGCCAGCAGTTTGTCAGGGTGGAATTCACCCCTCCACTTT	CASSLSGWNSPLHF
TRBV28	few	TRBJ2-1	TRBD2	TGTGCCAGCAGTTTATTAGGGGGTAGCGGGGACTCCTACAATGAGCAGTTCTTC	CASSLLGGSGDSYNEQFF
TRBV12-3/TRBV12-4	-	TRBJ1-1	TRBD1	TGTGCCAGCAGTGGGGGGACAGCCGGGCCTGAAGCTTTCTTT	CASSGGTAGPEAFF
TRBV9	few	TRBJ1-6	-	TGTGCCAGCAGCAGGGACGATTCACCCCTCCACTTT	CASSRDDSPLHF
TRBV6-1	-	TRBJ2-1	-	TGTGCCAGCAGTGGGGAGAGGGCCATGGATGAGCAGTTCTTC	CASSGERAMDEQFF
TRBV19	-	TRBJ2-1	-	TGTGCCAGTATAGGGGGGGCCGAGCAGTTCTTC	CASIGGAEQFF
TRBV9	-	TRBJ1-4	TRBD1	TGTGCCAGCAGCGCGAACAGGGGTAGTCGGCTGTTTTTT	CASSANRGSRLFF
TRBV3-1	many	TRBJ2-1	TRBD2	TGTGCCAGCAGCCAAGCGGGAGGTGAGCAGTTCTTC	CASSQAGGEQFF
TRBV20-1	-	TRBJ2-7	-	TGCAGTGCTAGTGCCCCACTACTAGAGGGCGAGCAGTACTTC	CSASAPLLEGEQYF
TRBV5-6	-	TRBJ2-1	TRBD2	TGTGCCAGCAGCTTACGGGGACTAGGCTTCAATGAGCAGTTCTTC	CASSLRGLGFNEQFF
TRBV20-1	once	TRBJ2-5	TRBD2	TGCAGTGCCAAGTTGGCGGGAGGGCCCAGGAATGAGCAGTACTTC	CSAKLAGGPRNEQYF
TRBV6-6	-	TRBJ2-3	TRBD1	TGTGCCAGCAACAGGGGAGTATCAGATACGCAGTATTTT	CASNRGVSDTQYF
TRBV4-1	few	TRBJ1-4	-	TGCGCCAGCAGCCCCCAAGGGGAGGAGGATAATGAAAAACTGTTTTTT	CASSPQGEEDNEKLFF
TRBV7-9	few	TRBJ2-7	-	TGTGCCAGCAGCCCGACAAGCGGGACAGGTTCCTACGAGCAGTACTTC	CASSPTSGTGSYEQYF
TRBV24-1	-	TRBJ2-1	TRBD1	TGTGCCACCAGTATGCCCGGGACAGGTGCTTACAATGAGCAGTTCTTC	CATSMPGTGAYNEQFF
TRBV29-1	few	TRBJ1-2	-	TGCAGCGTTGAAGATCGGGGGCGCAACTATGGCTACACCTTC	CSVEDRGRNYGYTF
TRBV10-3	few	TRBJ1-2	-	TGTGCCATCAGTACGGGCTATGGCTACACCTTC	CAISTGYGYTF
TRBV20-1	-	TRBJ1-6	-	TGCAGTGCTAGAGCCCAATCGGACGGGAATTCACCCCTCCACTTT	CSARAQSDGNSPLHF
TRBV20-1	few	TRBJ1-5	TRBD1	TGCAGTGCTAATTTGGCAGGGGGCGATCAGCCCCAGCATTTT	CSANLAGGDQPQHF
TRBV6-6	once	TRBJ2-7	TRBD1	TGTGCCAGCAGTTACTCCGGACCGGGACAGGGATACGAGCAGTACTTC	CASSYSGPGQGYEQYF
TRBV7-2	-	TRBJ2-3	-	TGTGCCAGCAGTCGACCCCCCTGGCGGGGAAACACAGATACGCAGTATTTT	CASSRPPWRGNTDTQYF
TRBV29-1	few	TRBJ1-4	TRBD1	TGCAGCGTTGTACAGGGGGTTAATGAAAAACTGTTTTTT	CSVVQGVNEKLFF
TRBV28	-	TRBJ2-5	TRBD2	TGTGCCAGCATCTCTACCCTTCAAGCGGGAGTGGGAGAGACCCAGTACTTC	CASISTLQAGVGETQYF
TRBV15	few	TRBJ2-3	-	TGTGCCACCAGCAGAGGTCCCACAGATACGCAGTATTTT	CATSRGPTDTQYF
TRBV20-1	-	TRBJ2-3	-	TGCAGTGCTAGCGGAGCCCCTAGCACAGATACGCAGTATTTT	CSASGAPSTDTQYF
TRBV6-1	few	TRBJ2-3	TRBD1	TGTGCCAGCGAATACAGGGGGGTCACAGATACGCAGTATTTT	CASEYRGVTDTQYF
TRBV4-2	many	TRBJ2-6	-	TGTGCCAGCAGCCAAGATTCTTACGGGGCCAACGTCCTGACTTTC	CASSQDSYGANVLTF